This is a list of T cell receptor beta chains from one sample in a study of cytomegalovirus exposure and HLA in healthy donors. Sequencing used immunoSEQ multiplex PCR; TCRdb keeps in-frame clones, though not all of them. The sample records 150,000 to 200,000 clones, 68% being singletons. Sequencing was carried out using PBMCs. These TCRs come from a young woman in good health and CMV-seropositive. CDR3s include the opening cysteine and the closing phenylalanine or tryptophan. The D gene is left open where the match is weak. Size values are once, few and many counts, or a class for expanded clones, and some rows have none.

J,V,size,D,DNA,CDR3
TRBJ2-7,TRBV18,once,.,TGTGCCAGCTCACCTGGACCAGGGGTGAGCGAGCAGTACTTC,CASSPGPGVSEQYF
TRBJ2-1,TRBV5-1,.,TRBD2,TGCGCCAGCAGCTTGGCCGGCGGGAGGGATGAGCAGTTCTTC,CASSLAGGRDEQFF
TRBJ2-1,TRBV2,.,.,TGTGCCAGCAGGGAAAAAGGGACTTCCAATGAGCAGTTCTTC,CASREKGTSNEQFF
TRBJ1-5,TRBV25-1,.,TRBD1,TGTGCCAGCAGTGAAGGTAGTTGGACAGGGGGTTTGAATCAGCCCCAGCATTTT,CASSEGSWTGGLNQPQHF
TRBJ2-5,TRBV2,.,TRBD2,TGTGCCAGCAGTGGTACTAGCGGGAGGTCTCGCGGGCAGTACTTC,CASSGTSGRSRGQYF
TRBJ2-2,TRBV7-2,.,TRBD2,TGTGCCAGCAGCCTAGCGGGCAACACCGGGGAGCTGTTTTTT,CASSLAGNTGELFF
TRBJ2-3,TRBV7-3,.,TRBD1,TGTGCCAGCAGCTTACTGGACAGGACTAGCACAGATACGCAGTATTTT,CASSLLDRTSTDTQYF
TRBJ1-1,TRBV29-1,.,.,TGCAGCGTTGAAGATCAGAAGGGAGTAGGTACTGAAGCTTTCTTT,CSVEDQKGVGTEAFF
TRBJ2-1,TRBV30,.,.,TGTGCCTGGAGGCGGGATTATGAGCAGTTCTTC,CAWRRDYEQFF
TRBJ2-7,TRBV29-1,few,.,TGCAGCGCCCTAATGAGCTCCTACGAGCAGTACTTC,CSALMSSYEQYF
TRBJ2-2,TRBV9,.,TRBD2,TGTGCCAGCAGCGTAGAGGGAGGGCCGGGGGAGCTGTTTTTT,CASSVEGGPGELFF
TRBJ1-1,TRBV28,few,.,TGTGCCAGCAGTTTATCTTTCGACAGAGGCCCGGAAATAGGCACTGAAGCTTTCTTT,CASSLSFDRGPEIGTEAFF
TRBJ2-7,TRBV28,.,.,TGTGCCAGCAGTTTGCAGGAACCCTACGAGCAGTACTTC,CASSLQEPYEQYF
TRBJ2-1,TRBV27,once,TRBD2,TGTGCCAGCAGTTTTGGGGGGGTCAATGAGCAGTTCTTC,CASSFGGVNEQFF
TRBJ2-7,TRBV6-5,.,.,TGTGCCAGCAGTTACAGGGGGACAACTACTCGAGAGCAGTACTTC,CASSYRGTTTREQYF
TRBJ2-5,TRBV6-5,.,TRBD1,TGTGCCAGCAGCCGGACAGGACAAGAGACCCAGTACTTC,CASSRTGQETQYF
TRBJ2-7,TRBV27,.,TRBD2,TGTGCCAGCAGTTTGGGGGGACTAGCGGACGAGCAGTACTTC,CASSLGGLADEQYF
TRBJ1-1,TRBV5-1,.,.,TGCGCCAGCAGCTTGGCCGGGGGTGGGGGAGAAGCTTTCTTT,CASSLAGGGGEAFF
TRBJ2-1,TRBV7-2,once,.,TGTGCCAGCAGCTTAACAGACAATATTTACAATGAGCAGTTCTTC,CASSLTDNIYNEQFF
TRBJ1-3,TRBV28,.,.,TGTGCCAGCAGTGATCCTGGACTCCTCTCTGGAAACACCATATATTTT,CASSDPGLLSGNTIYF
TRBJ2-7,TRBV30,.,TRBD2,TGTGCCTGGGTTAGGAGCGGGGTTCTCAACGAGCAGTACTTC,CAWVRSGVLNEQYF
TRBJ1-5,TRBV19,few,TRBD1,TGTGCCAGTAGTAGGGACAGGGGTGAGCCCCAGCATTTT,CASSRDRGEPQHF
TRBJ1-6,TRBV30,.,.,TGTGCCTGGAAACTGGGCACCTCCTATAATTCCCCCCTCCACTTT,CAWKLGTSYNSPLHF
TRBJ2-7,TRBV18,.,.,TGTGCCAGCTCACCACTGGGACCTCGGGGGTTTGGAGAGCAGTACTTC,CASSPLGPRGFGEQYF
TRBJ1-1,TRBV5-1,.,.,TGCGCCAGCAGCTACCCGGGGGTGAACACTGAAGCTTTCTTT,CASSYPGVNTEAFF